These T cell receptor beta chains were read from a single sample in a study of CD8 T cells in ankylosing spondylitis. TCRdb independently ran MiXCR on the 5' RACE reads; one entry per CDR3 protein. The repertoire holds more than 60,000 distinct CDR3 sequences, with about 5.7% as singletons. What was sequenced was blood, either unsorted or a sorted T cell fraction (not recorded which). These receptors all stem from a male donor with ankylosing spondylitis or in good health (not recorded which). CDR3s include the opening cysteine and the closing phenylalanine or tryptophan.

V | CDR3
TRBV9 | CASSVVQGLSEAFF
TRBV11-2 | CASSRIGSGEKLFF
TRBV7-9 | CASSSSGGGTQYF
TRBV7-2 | CASSPRQANSPLHF
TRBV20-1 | CSARVPGAGQPQHF
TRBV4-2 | CASSQDRGGTEAFF
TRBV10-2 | CASSGPRGSSGANVLTF
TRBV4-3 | CASSRTGVGNTIYF
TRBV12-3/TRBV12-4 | CASTIGGGLYEQYF
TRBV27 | CATRGLAATGELFF
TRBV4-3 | CASSQDLGWRNQPQHF
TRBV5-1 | CASRFRERYEQYF
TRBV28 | CASSSDRPTDTQYF
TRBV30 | CAWREGLVSTGYTF
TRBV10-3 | CAISESQGYGYGYTF
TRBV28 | CASSPPSRDGYEQYF
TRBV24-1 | CATSDLSGLNPSGGYTF
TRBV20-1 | CSARDITGMWGTEAFF
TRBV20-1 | CSARASGIEKLFF
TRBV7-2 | CASSFRRDQPQHF
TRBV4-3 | CASSQEYGPRTQYF
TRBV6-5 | CASSSGDTEAFF
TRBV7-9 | CASSAARGGGIGEQYF
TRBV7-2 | CASRSQGPGELFF
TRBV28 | CASSGRREQFF
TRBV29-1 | CSAAGTGAYGYTF
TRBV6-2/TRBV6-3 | CASSYASGRETQYF
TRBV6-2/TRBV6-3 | CASVTGGNTEAFF
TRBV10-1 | CAISEVSDSSYNEQFF
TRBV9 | CASSTGGSVHQPQHF
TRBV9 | CASSVSGGNEQFF
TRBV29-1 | CSVEESGVGSPQHF
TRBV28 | CASSFPPGTGSSYEQYF
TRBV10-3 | CAIGGDRYEQYF
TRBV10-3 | CAISEELGITNYGYTF
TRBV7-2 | CASSLVPDSRNYGYTF
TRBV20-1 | CFAAGTSAQYVEQYF
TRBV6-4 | CASSDGVSGANVLTF
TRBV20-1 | CSASTGEQFF
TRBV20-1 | CSARPQGGTGELFF
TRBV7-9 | CASRTGTGESPLHF
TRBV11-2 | CASSRQGWETQYF
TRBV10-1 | CASSGDRGLGIQYF
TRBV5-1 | CASSGTTGGVEKLFF
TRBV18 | CASSWTASKDTEAFF
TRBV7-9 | CASSEGTGRNEQFF
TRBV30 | CAWKPGGARISGELFF
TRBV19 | CASSISDIFSILFF